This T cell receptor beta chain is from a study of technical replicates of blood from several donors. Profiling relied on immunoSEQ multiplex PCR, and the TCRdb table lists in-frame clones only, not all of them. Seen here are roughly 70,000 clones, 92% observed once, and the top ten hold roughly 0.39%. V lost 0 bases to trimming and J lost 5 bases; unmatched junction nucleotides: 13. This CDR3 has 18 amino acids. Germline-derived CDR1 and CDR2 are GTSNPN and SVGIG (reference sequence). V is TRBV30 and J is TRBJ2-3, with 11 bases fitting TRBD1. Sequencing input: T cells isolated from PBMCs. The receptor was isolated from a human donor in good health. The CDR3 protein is CAWSVRVPDRGLVDTQYF. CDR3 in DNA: TGTGCCTGGAGTGTACGAGTGCCGGACAGGGGGCTTGTAGATACGCAGTATTTT.